These 32 T cell receptor beta chains originate from one sample sequenced in a study of T-cell reconstitution after alpha-beta-depleted transplantation in children. The authors prepared the TCRbeta library with unique molecular identifiers. Using its own MiXCR run on the PCR reads, TCRdb lists one record per CDR3 protein. The sample lists 750,000 to 950,000 distinct CDR3 sequences; under 20% were seen once. Here the sequenced sample was PBMCs, mostly from graft donor cells, taken 360 days after TCRalphabeta/CD19-depleted stem cell transplant. The origin of the receptors is a male patient aged 10-17 years who had a stem cell transplant for acute lymphoblastic leukemia, so the T cells may come from the graft donor.

The genes are TRBV19 and TRBJ2-1; a possible D gene is TRBD2 (7 bases). This CDR3 comprises 14 residues. Germline CDR1 reads LNHDA; CDR2 reads SQIVND (reference sequence). V lost 2 bases and J lost 8, with 13 bases in between. The CDR3 DNA follows: TGTGCCAGTAGTATAAGGGGGGGAGGCGATGAGCAGTTCTTC. Amino acids: CASSIRGGGDEQFF.

This clonotype was recorded a few times. The chain links TRBV11-3 to TRBJ2-2, with 7 positions matching TRBD1. Trimming removed 5 bases from V and 5 bases from J; junction bases left unmatched: 11. The germline CDR1 and CDR2 sequences are SGHNT and YENEEA. The CDR3 has 16 amino acids. This CDR3 reads CASSPIPTGSTGELFF. The CDR3, as DNA: TGTGCCAGCAGCCCAATCCCGACAGGGTCAACCGGGGAGCTGTTTTTT.

The chain has TRBV18 and TRBJ2-7; D ambiguous. Trimming pared 0 bases from V and 2 bases from J, leaving 5 bases between. The CDR3 loop spans 13 amino acids. CDR1 and CDR2 from the germline V gene are KGHSH and LQKENI. In DNA form, the CDR3 reads TGTGCCAGCTCACCACCCCCTCCCTACGAGCAGTACTTC. Amino acid sequence: CASSPPPPYEQYF.

This clonotype was recorded many times. The V gene is TRBV12-3 or TRBV12-4, the J gene TRBJ2-7, with a weak D call TRBD1 (5 bases). CDR3 length equals 12 residues. Trimming took off 10 bases at V and 8 bases at J, with 18 bases between the two ends. The CDR3 DNA reads as TGTGCCACCTCGTCATGGGGCGGTAAGCAGTACTTC. This encodes CATSSWGGKQYF.

The genes are TRBV10-1 and TRBJ2-7; D is uncertain. This CDR3 spans 16 amino acids. Trimming took off 0 bases at V and 0 bases at J, with 12 bases between the two ends. Germline V CDR1 and CDR2: WNHNN, SYGVQD (reference sequence). The CDR3 is CASSESLPPNSYEQYF. CDR3 DNA: TGCGCCAGCAGTGAGTCCCTACCACCGAACTCCTACGAGCAGTACTTC.

This clonotype was detected ten times or more. The chain recombines TRBV9 with TRBJ2-7, with unresolved D. This CDR3 spans 13 amino acids. The germline CDR1 and CDR2 sequences are SGDLS and YYNGEE. The V end lost 0 bases, the J end lost 4 bases, and 8 bases lay between the germline ends. CDR3 sequence: CASSVGLEYEQYF. CDR3 DNA: TGTGCCAGCAGCGTAGGTTTGGAGTACGAGCAGTACTTC.

Only a few counts were recorded for this clonotype. The chain recombines TRBV7-6 with TRBJ2-3; 11 nucleotides agree with TRBD1. Germline assignment: CDR1 SGHVS and CDR2 FNYEAQ. This CDR3 is built from 16 residues. With 4 bases clipped from V and 1 base from J, the junction kept 4 bases outside the gene matches. The CDR3 DNA sequence: TGTGCCAGCAGCTGGTCGGACAGGGGGCGCACAGATACGCAGTATTTT. As protein: CASSWSDRGRTDTQYF.

This clonotype has at least ten counts. The V and J genes are TRBV4-1 and TRBJ2-1; 7 nucleotides agree with TRBD2. V lost 1 base and J lost 2; bases outside the gene matches: 8. Germline V CDR1 and CDR2: MGHRA, YSYEKL. The CDR3 covers 17 residues. CDR3 nucleotide sequence: TGCGCCAGCAGCCAAGTATCAGCGGGACTCGCCTACAATGAGCAGTTCTTC. It translates to CASSQVSAGLAYNEQFF.

This clonotype was counted between two and nine times. The chain recombines TRBV12-3 or TRBV12-4 with TRBJ2-7, with 11 bases lining up with TRBD1. J was trimmed by 8 bases and V by 6 bases; bases with no gene match: 9. The CDR3 length is 14 residues. For the CDR3, the DNA is TGTGCCAGCAGAGAGGACAGGGGGCGCCCGCAGCAGTACTTC. This translates into CASREDRGRPQQYF.

The rearrangement joins TRBV7-3 to TRBJ2-2; 10 bases match TRBD2. CDR1 and CDR2 from the germline V gene are SGHTA and FQGTGA. V lost 2 bases, J lost 6 bases, and 6 bases stayed unmatched. The CDR3 loop spans 16 amino acids. The CDR3 protein is CASSLLAGEPSGELFF. CDR3 nucleotide sequence: TGTGCCAGCAGCTTACTAGCGGGAGAGCCGTCCGGGGAGCTGTTTTTT. Based on the CDR3 plus reference TRBV7-3 and TRBJ2-2, the full variable domain is GAGVSQTPSNKVTEKGKYVELRCDPISGHTALYWYRQSLGQGPEFLIYFQGTGAADDSGLPNDRFFAVRPEGSVSTLKIQRTERGDSAVYLCASSLLAGEPSGELFFGEGSRLTVL.

This clonotype was seen more than once but under ten times. J is TRBJ2-5 and V is TRBV5-1; 10 bases fit TRBD1. This CDR3 is built from 19 residues. V shed 3 bases and J 4 bases; nucleotides not matched to a gene: 18. Looked up from germline, CDR1 is SGHRS and CDR2 is YFSETQ. The CDR3 spells CASSWGNGTGVLLGETQYF. The DNA for the CDR3 is TGCGCCAGCAGCTGGGGAAACGGGACAGGGGTACTTCTGGGAGAGACCCAGTACTTC. The full variable domain, in which reference TRBV5-1 and TRBJ2-5 provide the parts outside the CDR3, is KAGVTQTPRYLIKTRGQQVTLSCSPISGHRSVSWYQQTPGQGLQFLFEYFSETQRNKGNFPGRFSGRQFSNSRSEMNVSTLELGDSALYLCASSWGNGTGVLLGETQYFGPGTRLLVL.

This clonotype was seen a handful of times. V and J are TRBV5-1 and TRBJ2-1; D is unresolved. Germline V CDR1 and CDR2: SGHRS, YFSETQ. The CDR3 consists of 14 residues. Deletions cut 2 bases from V and 10 bases from J, with 16 bases between. Written as DNA, the CDR3 is TGCGCCAGCAGCTTAGTTGGTGCGCTAGAGGAGCAGTTCTTC. Residues: CASSLVGALEEQFF.

This clonotype was detected a few times. The chain uses TRBV20-1 and TRBJ1-2, with 7 bases aligning to TRBD1. This CDR3 comprises 13 residues. After removal of 0 bases from V and 7 bases from J, the junction contained 5 bases not matched to a gene. The germline V gene encodes CDR1 DFQATT and CDR2 SNEGSKA (reference sequence). CDR3: CSARDLDRAGYTF. As DNA, the CDR3 is TGCAGTGCTAGAGATCTCGACAGGGCTGGCTACACCTTC.

The gene calls are TRBV7-9 and TRBJ2-7, with 14 bases that match TRBD2. The V gene end was trimmed by 5 bases and the J gene end by 5 bases; junction bases not matched to a gene: 8. The CDR3 spans 16 residues. Germline V gives CDR1 SEHNR, CDR2 FQNEAQ (reference sequence). The DNA for the CDR3 is TGTGCCAGCAGCCTAACCGAGGGACTAGCGGGAGACGAGCAGTACTTC. Translation gives CASSLTEGLAGDEQYF.

This clonotype was counted between two and nine times. Here the CDR3 DNA reads TGCAGCGTTAACCGGGACTTCAACAATGAGCAGTTCTTC. Its translation: CSVNRDFNNEQFF. V gene TRBV29-1 combines with J gene TRBJ2-1, with TRBD2 as a possible D gene (6 bases). The V and J ends lost 5 bases and 5 bases respectively, with 13 bases between them. The CDR3 totals 13 residues. Germline CDR1 and CDR2: SQVTM and ANQGSEA.

This clonotype has more than one count but fewer than ten. The CDR3 sequence: CASSRSNQPQHF. CDR3 DNA sequence: TGTGCCAGCTCACGGAGCAATCAGCCCCAGCATTTT. The chain recombines TRBV18 with TRBJ1-5; D gene ambiguous. Germline V gives CDR1 KGHSH, CDR2 LQKENI. The V end lost 4 bases, the J end lost 1 base, and 2 bases lay between the germline ends. This CDR3 has 12 residues.

This clonotype has just a few counts. The V gene is TRBV6-1, the J gene TRBJ1-1; no reliable D call. V dropped 4 bases and J dropped 2 bases, with 11 bases sitting between them. The CDR3 spans 14 residues. Looked up from germline, CDR1 is MNHNS and CDR2 is SASEGT. CDR3 nucleotides: TGTGCCAGCAGTGTGACCCAACTCAACACTGAAGCTTTCTTT. It is translated as CASSVTQLNTEAFF.

The chain is built from TRBV18 and TRBJ2-7; 8 nucleotides line up with TRBD1. The CDR3 length is 11 residues. V lost 6 bases and J lost 9; bases outside the gene matches: 4. The germline V gene encodes CDR1 KGHSH and CDR2 LQKENI. The CDR3 reads CASSLDRGQYF. The DNA of the CDR3 is TGTGCCAGCTCCCTTGACAGGGGGCAGTACTTC.

This clonotype was detected ten times or more. V and J are TRBV29-1 and TRBJ2-7, with no clear D. V lost 5 bases, J lost 6 bases, and 11 bases lay in between. The V gene's germline CDR1 is SQVTM and CDR2 ANQGSEA. This CDR3 spans 11 amino acids. The CDR3 region is CSVSGLSEQYF. The CDR3 nucleotides read TGCAGCGTTTCCGGGTTGAGCGAGCAGTACTTC.

The chain carries TRBV13 and TRBJ2-3; 10 bases are shared with TRBD2. This CDR3 spans 17 amino acids. CDR1 is PRHDT and CDR2 is FYEKMQ in the germline V gene (reference sequence). The V segment lost 10 bases and the J segment 4 bases; nucleotides outside the gene matches: 17. CDR3 DNA sequence: TGTGCCATGGGCTCCGGGCCTAGCGGGAGTTCCGCAGATACGCAGTATTTT. Translated, it gives CAMGSGPSGSSADTQYF.

This clonotype was seen ten or more times. The chain couples TRBV5-1 to TRBJ2-1; tentative D call: TRBD1 (5 bases). The CDR3 extends over 14 amino acids. Germline lookup yields CDR1 SGHRS and CDR2 YFSETQ. V was trimmed by 3 bases and J by 2 bases, leaving 9 bases between them. CDR3 loop: CASSSGQTYNEQFF. For the CDR3, the DNA is TGCGCCAGCAGCTCAGGACAAACCTACAATGAGCAGTTCTTC.

This clonotype was counted between two and nine times. The rearrangement joins TRBV29-1 to TRBJ2-7, with TRBD2 identical over 9 bases. Germline V CDR1 and CDR2: SQVTM, ANQGSEA. The J segment lost 3 bases and the V segment lost 2 bases, leaving 14 bases of the junction unmatched. The length of the CDR3 is 17 residues. Written as DNA, the CDR3 is TGCAGCGTTGAATCGGATCGGGTTCTAGCGGGACGCTACGAGCAGTACTTC. Its translation: CSVESDRVLAGRYEQYF.

The table lists this clonotype with a few counts. V gene TRBV7-8 combines with J gene TRBJ2-2; 10 nucleotides agree with TRBD2. CDR1 and CDR2 from the germline V gene are SGHVS and FQNEAQ. The CDR3 has 18 amino acids. V shed 3 bases, J shed 6 bases, and the junction held 13 bases outside the gene matches. CDR3 region: CASSLLWSSGRKAGELFF. CDR3 coding DNA: TGTGCCAGCAGCTTGCTATGGTCTAGCGGGAGAAAGGCCGGGGAGCTGTTTTTT. The full variable domain, rest sourced from reference TRBV7-8 and TRBJ2-2, is GAGVSQSPRYKVAKRGQDVALRCDPISGHVSLFWYQQALGQGPEFLTYFQNEAQLDKSGLPSDRFFAERPEGSVSTLKIQRTQQEDSAVYLCASSLLWSSGRKAGELFFGEGSRLTVL.

This rearrangement joins TRBV7-7 to TRBJ2-2, with 10 positions matching TRBD2. Germline V gene lookup returns CDR1 SSHAT and CDR2 FNYEAQ (reference sequence). The V and J ends lost 3 bases and 6 bases, in that order; junction bases with no gene match: 7. This CDR3 region has 16 residues. CDR3 DNA sequence: TGTGCCAGCAGCTTGAACCTAGCGGGAGCGTCCGGGGAGCTGTTTTTT. Translating it yields CASSLNLAGASGELFF. Full variable domain (missing parts from reference TRBV7-7 and TRBJ2-2): GAGVSQSPRYKVTKRGQDVTLRCDPISSHATLYWYQQALGQGPEFLTYFNYEAQPDKSGLPSDRFSAERPEGSISTLTIQRTEQRDSAMYRCASSLNLAGASGELFFGEGSRLTVL.

The J gene is TRBJ2-7, the V gene TRBV5-1; 8 bases are shared with TRBD1. The V and J ends lost 4 bases and 2 bases, in that order; junction bases with no gene match: 8. The CDR3 loop spans 15 amino acids. Germline-derived CDR1 and CDR2 are SGHRS and YFSETQ. As DNA, the CDR3 is TGCGCCAGCAGCCCGCGCGGACAGGGTACCTACGAGCAGTACTTC. It yields the protein CASSPRGQGTYEQYF. Based on the CDR3 plus reference TRBV5-1 and TRBJ2-7, the full variable domain is KAGVTQTPRYLIKTRGQQVTLSCSPISGHRSVSWYQQTPGQGLQFLFEYFSETQRNKGNFPGRFSGRQFSNSRSEMNVSTLELGDSALYLCASSPRGQGTYEQYFGPGTRLTVT.

V usage is TRBV28 and J usage is TRBJ1-1; D is perhaps TRBD1 (6 bases). Deletions cut 2 bases from V and 1 base from J, with 17 bases between. The CDR3 sequence is 17 residues long. In germline, CDR1 is MDHEN, CDR2 SYDVKM. The CDR3 loop reads CASSLAPLTGGNTEAFF. DNA for the CDR3: TGTGCCAGCAGTTTAGCACCTCTGACAGGTGGGAACACTGAAGCTTTCTTT.

This clonotype has only a few counts. The chain is built from TRBV20-1 and TRBJ2-2; TRBD2 is a possible D gene (6 bases). The CDR3 covers 16 residues. The germline CDR1 and CDR2 sequences are DFQATT and SNEGSKA (reference sequence). Trimming cost V 0 bases and J 3 bases, with 14 bases left between them. The CDR3 DNA reads TGCAGTGCTAGAGATCGTAGCGGTGGGTACACCGGGGAGCTGTTTTTT. Protein: CSARDRSGGYTGELFF.

V is TRBV10-3 and J is TRBJ2-3; D is tentatively TRBD1 or TRBD2 (5 bases each). V shed 5 bases and J shed 3 bases, with 15 bases lying between them. CDR1 and CDR2 from the germline V gene are ENHRY and SYGVKD. The length of the CDR3 is 15 residues. The CDR3 DNA follows: TGTGCCATCAGTCAAAGGGACCGCGGGACAGATACGCAGTATTTT. This encodes CAISQRDRGTDTQYF.

This chain connects TRBV7-8 to TRBJ2-5; D might be TRBD1 or TRBD2, each matching 6 bases. The CDR3 spans 16 residues. Trimming removed 0 bases from V and 7 bases from J, with 18 bases in between. CDR1 SGHVS and CDR2 FQNEAQ come from the germline V gene. CDR3 sequence reads: CASSLARRTAAGTQYF. The CDR3 DNA sequence: TGTGCCAGCAGCTTAGCGAGGCGGACAGCAGCGGGGACCCAGTACTTC.

The chain uses TRBV5-1 and TRBJ2-5; D is unclear. V was shortened by 4 bases and J by 0 bases, with 13 bases between the two germline ends. CDR3 length: 15 residues. Per germline, CDR1 SGHRS and CDR2 YFSETQ. CDR3 DNA: TGCGCCAGCAGCCCATCCAGGACGTACCAAGAGACCCAGTACTTC. It encodes CASSPSRTYQETQYF.

Ten or more counts support this clonotype. The chain has TRBV5-1 and TRBJ1-2; no clear D gene. In germline, CDR1 is SGHRS, CDR2 YFSETQ. The CDR3 has 15 residues. V was shortened by 0 bases and J by 5 bases, with 14 bases between the two germline ends. The CDR3 loop is CASSLVGIGVYGYTF. DNA for the CDR3: TGCGCCAGCAGCTTGGTGGGAATTGGAGTTTATGGCTACACCTTC. Filled out from reference TRBV5-1 and TRBJ1-2, the complete variable domain reads KAGVTQTPRYLIKTRGQQVTLSCSPISGHRSVSWYQQTPGQGLQFLFEYFSETQRNKGNFPGRFSGRQFSNSRSEMNVSTLELGDSALYLCASSLVGIGVYGYTFGSGTRLTVV.

This clonotype was seen at least ten times. The chain joins TRBV12-3 or TRBV12-4 to TRBJ1-3; 7 bases match TRBD1. This CDR3 is built from 15 residues. Trimming cost V 4 bases and J 4 bases; bases outside gene matches: 7. The CDR3 is CASSSRTGGGNTIYF. CDR3 coding DNA: TGTGCCAGCAGTTCCCGGACAGGCGGAGGAAACACCATATATTTT.